A single sample gave rise to the 24 T cell receptor beta chains below, sequenced in a study of spatial heterogeneity in lung cancer. Time point given: sample taken at primary tumor resection. Which antigens these TCRs recognize remains unknown. TCRdb ran MiXCR on the 5' RACE reads and lists one entry per CDR3 protein. The sample has roughly 1,500 distinct CDR3 sequences, around a sixth seen once. Study outcomes and limitations: Tumor mutation count correlated with how many alpha and beta TCRs expanded intratumorally.

Specimen: lung tumor tissue, collected at surgery. Receptor source: a male donor with early-stage non-small cell lung cancer.

This clonotype is medium-sized. This beta chain lies outside the target of a library built for alpha chains; its clone size means little. This rearrangement joins TRBV5-6 to TRBJ1-1, with D possibly TRBD1 on 5 matching bases. CDR1 SGHDT and CDR2 YYEEEE come from the germline V gene. V was cut by 6 bases and J by 1 base, with 10 bases left in between. CDR3 length equals 13 residues. CDR3 protein: CASTVGPNTEAFF. For the CDR3, the DNA is TGTGCCAGCACCGTGGGACCGAACACTGAAGCTTTCTTT.

By share, this clonotype ranks as large. For a library built for alpha chains, this beta chain is a stray read; little rests on its size. V and J are TRBV5-6 and TRBJ2-3, with 12 bases lining up with TRBD2. The length of the CDR3 is 17 residues. In germline, CDR1 is SGHDT, CDR2 YYEEEE. The junction had 9 bases not matched to a gene; V was cut back by 3 bases and J by 4 bases. The CDR3 here is CASSSPPGLAGSDTQYF. In nucleotides, the CDR3 is TGTGCCAGCAGCTCCCCCCCGGGACTAGCGGGCTCAGATACGCAGTATTTT. Variable domain in full (rest from reference TRBV5-6 and TRBJ2-3): DAGVTQSPTHLIKTRGQQVTLRCSPKSGHDTVSWYQQALGQGPQFIFQYYEEEERQRGNFPDRFSGHQFPNYSSELNVNALLLGDSALYLCASSSPPGLAGSDTQYFGPGTRLTVL.

Note on this clonotype: A much larger clone lies a single base off, so this may be a read error. This beta chain lies outside the target of a library built for alpha chains; its clone size means little. This chain joins TRBV12-5 and TRBJ2-5; D is undetermined. The CDR3 contains 13 residues. Germline lookup yields CDR1 LGHNT and CDR2 FRNRAP. CDR3 bases: TGTGCTAGTGGTTCAAGTGGGATGGAGACCCAGCACTTC. Translating it yields CASGSSGMETQHF.

In its sample, this clonotype ranks as medium-sized (0.01 to 0.1%). Found in a library prepared for alpha chains, this beta chain is an off-target read, and its abundance has little meaning. This chain connects TRBV9 to TRBJ2-2; D gene ambiguous. This CDR3 comprises 12 residues. Germline CDR1 is SGDLS and CDR2 is YYNGEE. Trimming left V 4 bases short and J 5 bases short, with 6 bases between. CDR3 coding DNA: TGTGCCAGCAGCTCCCGAACCGGGGAGCTGTTTTTT. Protein: CASSSRTGELFF.

About this clonotype: This beta chain lies outside the target of a library built for alpha chains; its clone size means little. This chain connects TRBV2 to TRBJ2-3, with 7 positions matching TRBD1. Germline trimming cut 5 bases from V and 6 bases from J; bases unmatched to any gene: 2. CDR1 is SNHLY, CDR2 FYNNEI, per germline. This CDR3 is built from 12 residues. The CDR3 sequence: CASSQDRDTQYF. The DNA for the CDR3 is TGTGCCAGCAGTCAGGACAGGGATACGCAGTATTTT.

This clonotype is labeled as medium-sized. Since it is a stray read in a library aimed at alpha chains, this beta chain has a size that is not meaningful. The rearrangement links TRBV29-1 to TRBJ2-7, with TRBD2 identical over 9 bases. Per germline, CDR1 SQVTM and CDR2 ANQGSEA. The junction had 5 bases not matched to a gene; V was cut back by 5 bases and J by 0 bases. The CDR3 covers 14 residues. The CDR3 sequence: CSVHLAGSSYEQYF. The CDR3 nucleotides read TGCAGCGTTCATCTAGCGGGGTCCTCCTACGAGCAGTACTTC.

This clonotype is medium-sized in the sample. The library was designed around alpha chains, so this beta chain is a stray read whose abundance carries little weight. CDR3 region: CASSQPGLAEETQYF. The CDR3 DNA follows: TGTGCCAGCAGTCAACCGGGACTAGCGGAAGAGACCCAGTACTTC. V usage is TRBV28 and J usage is TRBJ2-5; TRBD2 aligns across 11 bases. V gave up 5 bases and J gave up 3 bases; unmatched junction bases: 5. Germline V gives CDR1 MDHEN, CDR2 SYDVKM. This CDR3 is built from 15 residues.

This clonotype counts as medium-sized. Little can be read into the size of this beta chain, an off-target read in a library designed for alpha chains. The V gene is TRBV3-1, the J gene TRBJ2-1; 7 bases align to TRBD2. V was clipped by 0 bases and J by 2 bases; unmatched bases: 4. The germline gives CDR1 LGHDT, CDR2 YNNKEL (reference sequence). This CDR3 contains 16 residues. As DNA, the CDR3 is TGTGCCAGCAGCCAAGATGGCGGGAGAACCTACAATGAGCAGTTCTTC. Its protein product is CASSQDGGRTYNEQFF.

This clonotype rates as large (0.1 to 1%). Compared with germline, one end of the junction differs, possibly owing to a read error. As an off-target read in a library built for alpha chains, this beta chain has a frequency of little significance. J is TRBJ1-1 and V is TRBV20-1, with D hard to call. This CDR3 has 13 amino acids. CDR1 DFQATT and CDR2 SNEGSKA come from the germline V gene (reference sequence). CDR3 sequence: CSARELTVRIAFF. DNA for the CDR3: TGCAGTGCAAGAGAACTCACGGTGCGGATAGCTTTCTTT.

By proportion, this clonotype is large. Being off target in a library aimed at alpha chains, this beta chain has a size of little meaning. V and J are TRBV9 and TRBJ2-7, with TRBD1 as a possible D gene (6 bases). V dropped 4 bases and J dropped 2 bases, with 10 bases sitting between them. Germline V gives CDR1 SGDLS, CDR2 YYNGEE. The CDR3 covers 13 residues. DNA of the CDR3: TGTGCCAGCAGCCCTAGGGGGACCTACGAGCAGTACTTC. Amino acids: CASSPRGTYEQYF. The whole variable domain, remainder taken from reference TRBV9 and TRBJ2-7, is DSGVTQTPKHLITATGQRVTLRCSPRSGDLSVYWYQQSLDQGLQFLIQYYNGEERAKGNILERFSAQQFPDLHSELNLSSLELGDSALYFCASSPRGTYEQYFGPGTRLTVT.

Within the sample, this clonotype is medium-sized. Since the library was made to target alpha chains, this beta chain is a stray read and its abundance is not meaningful. The chain combines TRBV6-5 with TRBJ2-3, with TRBD2 matching 13 bases. V dropped 6 bases and J dropped 1; count of bases not matched to a gene: 16. The CDR3 covers 20 residues. The germline V gene encodes CDR1 MNHEY and CDR2 SVGAGI. CDR3 amino acids: CASSLFPPGLAGTRTDTQYF. CDR3 in DNA: TGTGCCAGCAGCCTCTTCCCTCCGGGACTAGCGGGAACCCGCACAGATACGCAGTATTTT.

Only a few counts were recorded for this clonotype. The size of this beta chain means little, since it is a stray read in a library made for alpha chains. This chain joins TRBV28 and TRBJ2-6, with D unclear. CDR1 is MDHEN, CDR2 SYDVKM, per germline. The CDR3 runs 13 residues. V gave up 5 bases and J gave up 1 base, with 3 bases separating them. The CDR3 DNA reads as TGTGCCAGCAGTGGGTCTGGGGCCAACGTCCTGACTTTC. Protein product: CASSGSGANVLTF.

This clonotype appeared a few times. Within a library made for alpha chains, this beta chain is off target, and its count is uninformative. The chain carries TRBV5-8 and TRBJ2-7, with unresolved D. This CDR3 has 14 residues. The germline V and J ends were trimmed by 1 base and 9 bases, with 17 bases remaining between them. Germline CDR1 SGHTS, CDR2 YDEGEE. CDR3 sequence: CASSLKAGLIGQYF. The CDR3 nucleotides are TGTGCCAGCAGCTTGAAAGCAGGTCTAATAGGGCAGTACTTC. Filled out from reference TRBV5-8 and TRBJ2-7, the complete variable domain reads EAGVTQSPTHLIKTRGQQATLRCSPISGHTSVYWYQQALGLGLQFLLWYDEGEERNRGNFPPRFSGRQFPNYSSELNVNALELEDSALYLCASSLKAGLIGQYFGPGTRLTVT.

Notes on this clonotype: This beta chain appears as a stray read in a library generated for alpha chains; its size is not informative. This chain joins TRBV28 and TRBJ2-1; 9 nucleotides agree with TRBD1. Germline V gene lookup returns CDR1 MDHEN and CDR2 SYDVKM. J lost 5 bases, V lost 5 bases, and 7 bases had no gene match. The CDR3 is 15 amino acids. Here the CDR3 reads CASSPDRGLHNEQFF. The CDR3 nucleotides read TGTGCCAGCAGTCCAGACAGGGGGTTACACAATGAGCAGTTCTTC.

Within the sample, this clonotype is medium-sized. This beta chain represents an off-target read in a library built for alpha chains; its size is of limited meaning. The rearrangement links TRBV14 to TRBJ2-7, with 12 bases identical to TRBD2. The V and J ends lost 1 base and 2 bases, in that order; junction bases with no gene match: 0. CDR3 size: 15 residues. Germline CDR1 reads SGHDN; CDR2 reads FVKESK. CDR3 nucleotide sequence: TGTGCCAGCAGCCAAGGACTAGCGGGGGCCTACGAGCAGTACTTC. Residues: CASSQGLAGAYEQYF.

This clonotype is termed medium-sized. This beta chain was picked up by a library intended for alpha chains and is off target, so its count carries little meaning. The DNA of the CDR3 is TGCAGCGTTGCGGCGGACAGGGCTCAGCCCCAGCATTTT. This encodes CSVAADRAQPQHF. The V gene is TRBV29-1, the J gene TRBJ1-5; 8 bases agree with TRBD1. The CDR3 sequence is 13 residues long. The trim removed 4 bases at V and 6 bases at J, leaving 5 bases unmatched. Germline V lookup: CDR1 SQVTM, CDR2 ANQGSEA. Combining the CDR3 with reference TRBV29-1 and TRBJ1-5 gives the whole variable domain SAVISQKPSRDICQRGTSLTIQCQVDSQVTMMFWYRQQPGQSLTLIATANQGSEATYESGFVIDKFPISRPNLTFSTLTVSNMSPEDSSIYLCSVAADRAQPQHFGDGTRLSIL.

This clonotype is labeled as large. Because this beta chain is a stray read in a library intended to capture alpha chains, its abundance should not be given much weight. The gene calls are TRBV5-4 and TRBJ2-7, with D unclear. Trimming removed 0 bases at V and 5 bases at J, with 12 bases between. The CDR3 is 14 amino acids. The V gene's germline CDR1 is SGHNT and CDR2 YYREEE (reference sequence). CDR3 residues: CASSLVGLRNEQYF. In DNA, the CDR3 is TGTGCCAGCAGCTTGGTAGGGCTGAGGAACGAGCAGTACTTC. The entire variable domain, with the rest obtained from reference TRBV5-4 and TRBJ2-7, is as follows: ETGVTQSPTHLIKTRGQQVTLRCSSQSGHNTVSWYQQALGQGPQFIFQYYREEENGRGNFPPRFSGLQFPNYSSELNVNALELDDSALYLCASSLVGLRNEQYFGPGTRLTVT.

This clonotype ranks as medium-sized (0.01 to 0.1%). Little can be read into the size of this beta chain, an off-target read in a library designed for alpha chains. The J gene is TRBJ1-1, the V gene TRBV20-1; 10 bases align to TRBD1. Germline CDR1 is DFQATT and CDR2 is SNEGSKA (reference sequence). The CDR3 has 14 amino acids. J gave up 3 bases and V 3 bases, and 4 bases lay outside the gene matches. The CDR3 loop is CSARSGTGDTEAFF. CDR3 DNA sequence: TGCAGTGCTAGGTCCGGGACAGGGGACACTGAAGCTTTCTTT.

Sample share makes this clonotype large (0.1 to 1%). This beta chain is off target for a library built for alpha chains, so its abundance means little. V and J are TRBV7-9 and TRBJ1-1; D is unclear. The CDR3 is made up of 13 amino acids. V shed 8 bases and J shed 8 bases, with 18 bases lying between them. Germline V gene data show CDR1 as SEHNR and CDR2 as FQNEAQ (reference sequence). In nucleotides, the CDR3 is TGTGCCAGCCGACATAACAACCAAGCCGAAGCTTTCTTT. Translation gives CASRHNNQAEAFF.

This clonotype turned up a few times. This beta chain came through as a stray read in a library set up for alpha chains, and its size says little. The CDR3 DNA sequence: TGTGCCAGCAGTCCTTTGTCCTCGGGCCAAGAGACCCAGTACTTC. It translates to CASSPLSSGQETQYF. The rearrangement joins TRBV28 to TRBJ2-5; no clear D gene. The CDR3 is 15 residues long. CDR1 and CDR2 from the germline V gene are MDHEN and SYDVKM. The ends were cut back, 5 bases at V and 1 base at J, with 14 bases in the middle.

Only a few counts were recorded for this clonotype. This beta chain was picked up by a library intended for alpha chains and is off target, so its count carries little meaning. The rearrangement joins TRBV19 to TRBJ2-3, with D perhaps TRBD2 (5 bases). Germline CDR1 is LNHDA and CDR2 is SQIVND (reference sequence). CDR3 length: 15 residues. V dropped 5 bases and J dropped 0 bases, with 12 bases sitting between them. The CDR3 here is CASSASGSSTDTQYF. Here the CDR3 DNA reads TGTGCCAGTAGTGCCTCGGGGAGTAGCACAGATACGCAGTATTTT.

As regards this clonotype: In a library made to pick up alpha chains, this beta chain is a stray read with a size that means little. The chain recombines TRBV5-4 with TRBJ2-7; TRBD1 matches 9 bases. The trim removed 3 bases at V and 4 bases at J, leaving 2 bases unmatched. Germline V CDR1 and CDR2: SGHNT, YYREEE (reference sequence). There are 13 residues in the CDR3. CDR3 amino acids: CASSSQGAYEQYF. CDR3 coding DNA: TGTGCCAGCAGCTCACAGGGGGCGTACGAGCAGTACTTC.

Regarding this clonotype: This beta chain was picked up by a library intended for alpha chains and is off target, so its count carries little meaning. This chain connects TRBV28 to TRBJ1-1; 8 positions agree with TRBD1. The CDR3 is 13 residues long. The ends lost 4 bases at V and 6 bases at J; junction bases unmatched: 4. Germline CDR1 and CDR2: MDHEN and SYDVKM. The CDR3 region is CASSSPDRAEAFF. In DNA, the CDR3 is TGTGCCAGCAGTTCACCGGACAGGGCTGAAGCTTTCTTT.

The table lists this clonotype with a few counts. Since the library was made to target alpha chains, this beta chain is a stray read and its abundance is not meaningful. The chain carries TRBV19 and TRBJ2-2; 9 bases fit TRBD1. Germline values: CDR1 LNHDA, CDR2 SQIVND (reference sequence). Trimming removed 11 bases from V and 3 bases from J; junction bases left unmatched: 7. The CDR3 runs to 14 residues. The CDR3 spells CAGGTGSDTGELFF. The CDR3 nucleotides are TGTGCCGGGGGGACAGGGTCCGACACCGGGGAGCTGTTTTTT.